The present T cell receptor beta chain was sequenced within a study of CD8 T cells in ankylosing spondylitis. Overall study results and limits: There was reportedly significant enrichment of clones that were disease-linked in matched ankylosing spondylitis synovial fluid.

TCRdb redid the calling of the 5' RACE reads with MiXCR, one entry per CDR3 protein. The data contain more than 250,000 distinct CDR3 sequences, about 9.9% of them singletons. Between the trimmed V and J ends, which lost 0 bases and 4 bases, there was a span of 10 bases. The CDR3 totals 14 residues. Germline loops: CDR1 SGHRS, CDR2 YFSETQ. As regards this clonotype: Its antigen is unknown. This sequence may be a read error, since a much larger clone differs from it by one base.

This chain connects TRBV5-1 to TRBJ1-1; D perhaps matches TRBD1 (6 bases). Sequencing used blood, either unsorted or a sorted T cell fraction (not recorded which). The TCR sequence derives from a female donor with ankylosing spondylitis or in good health (not recorded which). CDR3 residues: CASSLDRASTEAFF. CDR3 bases: TGCGCCAGCAGCTTGGACAGGGCGTCCACTGAAGCTTTCTTT.